This TCR beta chain originates from a study of cytotoxic CD8 clonotypes in ibrutinib-treated CLL. The wider study: When averaged across all of the samples, the counts came to approximately 280,000 productive templates and more than 85,000 productive rearrangements.

This table comes from immunoSEQ multiplex PCR, and its TCRdb copy is limited to in-frame clones, with some not included. The sample includes about 130,000 clones, roughly three quarters of them seen just once. Points on this clone: Its antigen is not identified.

The study, taken as a whole, reports: A rise in clonality was seen at ibrutinib response, and a fall back toward baseline was seen at progression.

Trimming took 4 bases from V and 5 from J, leaving 11 bases between them. Germline CDR1 and CDR2: MNHEY and SVGAGI. This CDR3 spans 14 amino acids. This sequence joins TRBV6-5 and TRBJ2-2; D is possibly TRBD1 or TRBD2 (5 bases each). The TCR sequence derives from a human donor with chronic lymphocytic leukemia. The specimen was PBMCs, collected after 12 months of ibrutinib treatment. CDR3 DNA sequence: TGTGCCAGCAGTTTAGGGGAGTTGACCGGGGAGCTGTTTTTT. Amino acid sequence: CASSLGELTGELFF.